The 19 T cell receptor beta chains reported below all come from one sample, sequenced in a study of blood T cell repertoires in COVID-19 (dated by TCRdb to 2018 to 2020). The library relied on the immunoSEQ multiplex PCR assay. TCRdb obtained this table from immuneACCESS and retained in-frame rearrangements with V and J assigned. These tables miss some clones; where compared with another copy, unresolved V genes account for less than half of the shortfall, and the remainder is unexplained. The table for this sample lists over 250,000 clones; approximately 83% of them were counted only once. Together, the top ten hold roughly 10% of the sample. Sequencing input: peripheral blood. The receptor set was obtained from a woman aged 45-65 years who had recovered from COVID-19.

In nucleotides, the CDR3 is TGTGCCAGCAGCCATAAGGGACTTCCCCAAGAGACCCAGTACTTC. It codes for CASSHKGLPQETQYF. The chain carries TRBV3-1 (or the pseudogene TRBV3-2) and TRBJ2-5, with D possibly being TRBD2 (6 bases). The germline V gene encodes CDR1 LGHDT and CDR2 YNNKEL (reference sequence). The ends were cut back, 3 bases at V and 1 base at J, with 12 bases in the middle. CDR3 length: 15 residues.

This chain joins TRBV27 and TRBJ2-1, with a tentative D call TRBD1 (6 bases). The CDR3 consists of 13 residues. The V gene's germline CDR1 is MNHEY and CDR2 SMNVEV (reference sequence). The DNA for the CDR3 is TGTGCAACTCAGGACAGTGTCTACAATGAGCAGTTCTTC. It specifies CATQDSVYNEQFF.

The J gene is TRBJ2-5, the V gene TRBV4-2; 8 bases agree with TRBD1. Per the germline V gene, CDR1 is LGHNA and CDR2 is YNFKEQ. The CDR3 is 13 residues long. After removal of 3 bases from V and 5 bases from J, the junction contained 2 bases not matched to a gene. The CDR3 DNA sequence: TGTGCCAGCAGCCAGGGACAGGCGGAGACCCAGTACTTC. It specifies CASSQGQAETQYF.

This clone has only one observation. The chain uses TRBV30 and TRBJ2-1; tentative D call: TRBD1 (6 bases). V was cut by 1 base and J by 9 bases, with 13 bases left in between. Germline CDR1 is GTSNPN and CDR2 is SVGIG (reference sequence). CDR3 length equals 13 residues. The CDR3 sequence: CAWSAISRGEQFF. The CDR3 DNA follows: TGTGCCTGGAGTGCCATAAGCAGGGGTGAGCAGTTCTTC.

V and J are TRBV28 and TRBJ2-1, with TRBD2 identical over 10 bases. Trimming at V came to 6 bases and at J to 8 bases, leaving 13 bases not matched to a gene. CDR3 length equals 16 residues. Germline CDR1 and CDR2: MDHEN and SYDVKM. The CDR3 protein is CASRPHSGGALDEQFF. The CDR3 coding sequence is TGTGCCAGCAGGCCCCACAGCGGGGGGGCTTTGGATGAGCAGTTCTTC.

The V call is TRBV7-6, the J call TRBJ1-5; D uncertain. Germline-derived CDR1 and CDR2 are SGHVS and FNYEAQ. This CDR3 region has 11 residues. The germline V and J ends were trimmed by 3 bases and 7 bases, with 4 bases remaining between them. CDR3 bases: TGTGCCAGCAGCTTCAAACAGCCCCAGCATTTT. Protein product: CASSFKQPQHF.

This rearrangement joins TRBV5-1 to TRBJ1-6, with a tentative D call TRBD1 (6 bases). The germline V gene encodes CDR1 SGHRS and CDR2 YFSETQ. V lost 5 bases and J lost 5, with 17 bases in between. This CDR3 has 16 residues. The CDR3 DNA reads TGCGCCAGCAGTCCCTGGGGGCCCGGAGATAATTCACCCCTCCACTTT. It yields the protein CASSPWGPGDNSPLHF.

The chain is built from TRBV2 and TRBJ2-3, with D possibly TRBD2 on 6 matching bases. V shed 5 bases and J shed 0 bases, with 9 bases lying between them. The CDR3 has 14 amino acids. The germline CDR1 and CDR2 sequences are SNHLY and FYNNEI. CDR3: CASSSGLSTDTQYF. CDR3 DNA: TGTGCCAGCAGTAGCGGACTAAGCACAGATACGCAGTATTTT.

This clone was seen a handful of times. The chain employs TRBV5-1 and TRBJ2-7, with 7 bases identical to TRBD1. The CDR3 is 15 amino acids. CDR1 SGHRS and CDR2 YFSETQ come from the germline V gene. After removal of 0 bases from V and 0 bases from J, the junction contained 3 bases not matched to a gene. The CDR3: CASSLGDRDSYEQYF. CDR3 bases: TGCGCCAGCAGCTTGGGTGACAGGGACTCCTACGAGCAGTACTTC.

The rearrangement uses TRBV5-6 and TRBJ2-1; 9 bases fit TRBD2. Per the germline V gene, CDR1 is SGHDT and CDR2 is YYEEEE. The CDR3 has 16 residues. Losses at the gene ends were 3 bases for V and 4 bases for J; bases not matched to a gene: 8. In nucleotides, the CDR3 is TGTGCCAGCAGCTCTATACTAGCGGGTAGTTACAATGAGCAGTTCTTC. It yields the protein CASSSILAGSYNEQFF.

The V gene is TRBV18, the J gene TRBJ2-7; TRBD2 might be the D (5 bases). V gave up 0 bases and J gave up 7 bases, with 13 bases separating them. CDR3 length: 14 residues. Germline V gene data show CDR1 as KGHSH and CDR2 as LQKENI. In nucleotides, the CDR3 is TGTGCCAGCTCACCACCGGGAGAATACGGGGAGCAGTACTTC. It encodes CASSPPGEYGEQYF.

The chain links TRBV25-1 to TRBJ2-1; TRBD1 aligns across 9 bases. CDR3 length: 16 amino acids. V gave up 3 bases and J gave up 0 bases; unmatched junction bases: 3. Per the germline V gene, CDR1 is MGHDK and CDR2 is SYGVNS. The CDR3 region has the DNA TGTGCCAGCAGTGATTTGACAGGGGGCTCCTACAATGAGCAGTTCTTC. Translated, it gives CASSDLTGGSYNEQFF.

The genes are TRBV9 and TRBJ2-1, with TRBD2 matching 12 bases. Germline loops: CDR1 SGDLS, CDR2 YYNGEE. V was clipped by 4 bases and J by 8 bases; unmatched bases: 16. CDR3 length: 18 amino acids. Written as DNA, the CDR3 is TGTGCCAGCAGCCCGAGTGCTAGCGGGGGGGCCGGTTTGGATGAGCAGTTCTTC. It yields the protein CASSPSASGGAGLDEQFF.

The chain combines TRBV7-2 with TRBJ1-2; D is undetermined. This CDR3 is built from 13 residues. V was clipped by 5 bases and J by 3 bases, with 10 bases between them. The germline V gene has CDR1 SGHTA and CDR2 FQGNSA. CDR3 protein: CASSALDYYGYTF. The CDR3 DNA is TGTGCCAGCAGCGCCTTGGACTACTATGGCTACACCTTC.

The chain is built from TRBV6-5 and TRBJ1-1, with TRBD1 matching 9 bases. The CDR3 is 16 residues long. Looked up from germline, CDR1 is MNHEY and CDR2 is SVGAGI. V lost 4 bases, J lost 5 bases, and 11 bases stayed unmatched. The CDR3, as DNA: TGTGCCAGCAGTTTCGGGACAGGGCCGAAGTATACTGAAGCTTTCTTT. It yields the protein CASSFGTGPKYTEAFF.

The chain combines TRBV15 with TRBJ2-5, with 7 bases matching TRBD2. With V trimmed by 3 bases and J by 1 base, 5 bases remained unmatched. The CDR3 runs 15 residues. Germline V gene data show CDR1 as LNHNV and CDR2 as YYDKDF (reference sequence). CDR3 amino acids: CATSRGGIGQETQYF. CDR3 coding DNA: TGTGCCACCAGCAGGGGAGGGATCGGCCAAGAGACCCAGTACTTC.

The chain recombines TRBV27 with TRBJ1-1; tentatively, D is TRBD1 (5 bases). With 3 bases removed from V and 5 bases from J, the gap between germline ends came to 16 bases. Germline assignment: CDR1 MNHEY and CDR2 SMNVEV (reference sequence). This CDR3 spans 15 amino acids. Here the CDR3 reads CASSFIVGGGTEAFF. The CDR3 DNA reads TGTGCCAGCAGTTTTATAGTGGGGGGTGGGACTGAAGCTTTCTTT.

The chain links TRBV19 to TRBJ2-1; 7 nucleotides match TRBD2. Germline trimming cut 0 bases from V and 4 bases from J; bases unmatched to any gene: 6. The CDR3 loop spans 16 amino acids. Germline CDR1 and CDR2: LNHDA and SQIVND (reference sequence). The CDR3 bases are TGTGCCAGTAGTATAGATCGAAGCGGGACGTACAATGAGCAGTTCTTC. Amino acid sequence: CASSIDRSGTYNEQFF.

This rearrangement joins TRBV5-6 to TRBJ2-5; 9 bases line up with TRBD2. There are 16 residues in the CDR3. J lost 5 bases, V lost 0 bases, and 8 bases had no gene match. Per germline, CDR1 SGHDT and CDR2 YYEEEE. The CDR3: CASSLAGGRDLETQYF. Written as DNA, the CDR3 is TGTGCCAGCAGCTTGGCCGGCGGGAGGGATTTGGAGACCCAGTACTTC.